The 5 T cell receptor beta chains reported below all come from one sample, sequenced in a study of T-cell memory formation after mild COVID-19. TCRdb re-called the 5' RACE reads through MiXCR, storing one row per CDR3 protein. This table has 200,000 or so distinct CDR3 sequences, about 16% appearing once. The sequenced sample was PBMCs or a T cell subset sorted from them (not recorded which). The origin of the receptors is an adult woman who had mild COVID-19 (a few samples of this study predate the infection). Cell type and time point are not known.

The chain employs TRBV11-3 and TRBJ2-3; 12 nucleotides agree with TRBD2. The CDR3 has 19 residues. After removal of 2 bases from V and 5 bases from J, the junction contained 14 bases not matched to a gene. Per germline, CDR1 SGHNT and CDR2 YENEEA. The CDR3 nucleotides are TGTGCCAGCAGCTTACGGACTAGCGGGACCCCCCGGCAGGGAGATACGCAGTATTTT. Residues: CASSLRTSGTPRQGDTQYF.

Comment on this clonotype: One end of the junction does not line up with germline, which may come from a read error. The rearrangement uses TRBV5-5 and TRBJ2-1, with D unclear. Germline-derived CDR1 and CDR2 are SGHKS and YYEKEE (reference sequence). The CDR3 totals 13 residues. The CDR3 is CASSLGRSGPLVF. In DNA, the CDR3 is TGTGCCAGCAGCTTGGGTCGATCCGGACCCTTGGTCTTC.

There are a few counts of this clonotype. The rearrangement links TRBV15 to TRBJ1-3; tentatively, D is TRBD1 (5 bases). V lost 0 bases, J lost 0 bases, and 12 bases lay in between. Germline V gene data show CDR1 as LNHNV and CDR2 as YYDKDF (reference sequence). CDR3 length: 17 residues. CDR3 residues: CATSRDMTVSSGNTIYF. In DNA form, the CDR3 reads TGTGCCACCAGCAGAGATATGACAGTCTCCTCTGGAAACACCATATATTTT.

This clonotype was observed a handful of times. The J gene is TRBJ2-3, the V gene TRBV5-1; D may match TRBD1 or TRBD2 (6 bases each). The CDR3 is 15 amino acids. With 0 bases removed from V and 1 base from J, the gap between germline ends came to 9 bases. From germline, CDR1 is SGHRS and CDR2 YFSETQ. The CDR3 spells CASSLERGGTDTQYF. The CDR3 nucleotides are TGCGCCAGCAGCTTGGAAAGGGGGGGCACAGATACGCAGTATTTT.

V and J are TRBV5-1 and TRBJ2-1, with 9 bases lining up with TRBD2. The CDR3 covers 15 residues. V gave up 4 bases and J gave up 5 bases; unmatched junction bases: 7. The germline CDR1 and CDR2 sequences are SGHRS and YFSETQ. For the CDR3, the DNA is TGCGCCAGCAGCCCAAGACTAGCGGCGGACAATGAGCAGTTCTTC. Encoded protein: CASSPRLAADNEQFF.